These 21 T cell receptor beta chains originate from one sample sequenced in a study of blood T cell repertoires in COVID-19. Profiling relied on immunoSEQ multiplex PCR, and the TCRdb table lists in-frame clones only, not all of them. The sample consists of 120,000 or so clones, approximately 80% of them appearing once. Sequenced sample: peripheral blood. Receptors originate from a human donor in a cohort sampled during active COVID-19.

This clone was counted a few times. This rearrangement joins TRBV20-1 to TRBJ2-1; tentatively, D is TRBD2 (6 bases). Trimming stripped 3 bases from V and 6 bases from J, with 15 bases between. CDR3 size: 14 residues. The V gene's germline CDR1 is DFQATT and CDR2 SNEGSKA (reference sequence). CDR3 coding DNA: TGCAGTGCTAGTTCCCCGGGGGTCGGCAATGAGCAGTTCTTC. It yields the protein CSASSPGVGNEQFF.

The genes are TRBV18 and TRBJ1-2; TRBD1 might be the D (5 bases). V was clipped by 1 base and J by 4 bases, with 10 bases between them. CDR3 length: 14 residues. The germline V gene has CDR1 KGHSH and CDR2 LQKENI. CDR3 amino acids: CASSPQGEGYGYTF. The DNA for the CDR3 is TGTGCCAGCTCACCACAAGGGGAGGGCTATGGCTACACCTTC. Using reference TRBV18 and TRBJ1-2 for the parts outside the CDR3, the full variable domain is NAGVMQNPRHLVRRRGQEARLRCSPMKGHSHVYWYRQLPEEGLKFMVYLQKENIIDESGMPKERFSAEFPKEGPSILRIQQVVRGDSAAYFCASSPQGEGYGYTFGSGTRLTVV.

This sequence joins TRBV18 and TRBJ1-6, with 7 bases matching TRBD1. Germline trimming cut 3 bases from V and 10 bases from J; bases unmatched to any gene: 9. This CDR3 has 15 residues. Germline-derived CDR1 and CDR2 are KGHSH and LQKENI. The CDR3 DNA reads TGTGCCAGCTCACCTTTTAAGGGGGCGAGGTCACCCCTCCACTTT. It specifies CASSPFKGARSPLHF.

The V gene is TRBV7-2, the J gene TRBJ2-5, with D hard to call. Germline V lookup: CDR1 SGHTA, CDR2 FQGNSA. The CDR3 consists of 12 residues. With 1 base removed from V and 5 bases from J, the gap between germline ends came to 5 bases. CDR3 nucleotides: TGTGCCAGCAGCTTAGTCGGGGAGACCCAGTACTTC. Its translation is CASSLVGETQYF.

The V and J genes are TRBV4-2 and TRBJ2-7; no firm D call. The V gene lost 0 bases and the J gene lost 4 bases, with 10 bases spanning the gap. Germline CDR1 reads LGHNA; CDR2 reads YNFKEQ. The CDR3 consists of 14 residues. The CDR3 DNA reads as TGTGCCAGCAGCCAAGAGTCGCGCGCTTACGAGCAGTACTTC. It encodes CASSQESRAYEQYF.

The rearrangement joins TRBV5-4 to TRBJ2-5; D is unclear. Germline V gene data show CDR1 as SGHNT and CDR2 as YYREEE (reference sequence). V lost 0 bases and J lost 3, with 6 bases in between. This CDR3 region has 13 residues. CDR3 sequence: CASSLVSKETQYF. CDR3 nucleotide sequence: TGTGCCAGCAGCTTGGTATCTAAAGAGACCCAGTACTTC.

The chain has TRBV28 and TRBJ2-3; 9 bases are a match to TRBD2. The length of the CDR3 is 20 residues. V gave up 4 bases and J gave up 0 bases; unmatched junction bases: 17. CDR1 is MDHEN and CDR2 is SYDVKM in the germline V gene. CDR3 amino acids: CASSSLWGSGRRISTDTQYF. The CDR3 DNA follows: TGTGCCAGCAGTTCCCTCTGGGGGAGCGGGAGGCGCATAAGCACAGATACGCAGTATTTT. Full variable domain (remainder filled in from reference TRBV28 and TRBJ2-3): DVKVTQSSRYLVKRTGEKVFLECVQDMDHENMFWYRQDPGLGLRLIYFSYDVKMKEKGDIPEGYSVSREKKERFSLILESASTNQTSMYLCASSSLWGSGRRISTDTQYFGPGTRLTVL.

The chain combines TRBV7-9 with TRBJ1-2, with TRBD1 matching over 10 bases. CDR1 and CDR2 (germline): SEHNR, FQNEAQ (reference sequence). The CDR3 extends over 15 amino acids. V was pared by 7 bases and J by 7 bases, with 12 bases of the junction left unmatched. The CDR3 region has the DNA TGTGCCAGCAACCACTGGGACAGGGGCGAACTTGGCTACACCTTC. This sequence encodes CASNHWDRGELGYTF.

The V call is TRBV6-2 or TRBV6-3, the J call TRBJ2-3; 11 nucleotides align to TRBD2. The CDR3 length is 16 residues. Looked up from germline, CDR1 is MNHEY and CDR2 is SVGEGT. The V gene end was trimmed by 0 bases and the J gene end by 5 bases; junction bases not matched to a gene: 4. In DNA form, the CDR3 reads TGTGCCAGCAGTTACTCGAGGCTAGCGGGAGGAGATACGCAGTATTTT. Its protein is CASSYSRLAGGDTQYF.

The chain recombines TRBV28 with TRBJ2-1; TRBD2 matches at 13 bases. Germline CDR1 reads MDHEN; CDR2 reads SYDVKM. The CDR3 totals 15 residues. Losses at the gene ends were 10 bases for V and 8 bases for J; bases not matched to a gene: 11. The CDR3 DNA is TGTGCCACCCGAGCGTTCGGACTAGCGGGAGATGAGCAGTTCTTC. The encoded protein is CATRAFGLAGDEQFF.

This chain joins TRBV9 and TRBJ2-3; D uncertain. Germline V CDR1 and CDR2: SGDLS, YYNGEE. Trimming shortened V by 2 bases and J by 4 bases, and 8 bases separated the two germline ends. The CDR3 covers 13 residues. CDR3 amino acids: CASSVGAPDTQYF. DNA of the CDR3: TGTGCCAGCAGCGTCGGAGCCCCAGATACGCAGTATTTT.

This clone was recorded a few times. The chain joins TRBV4-3 to TRBJ1-1; tentatively, D is TRBD1 (5 bases). The CDR3 length is 15 residues. Germline V CDR1 and CDR2: LGHNA, YSLEER. Trimming removed 0 bases at V and 3 bases at J, with 11 bases between. The CDR3 reads CASSQDTRRDTEAFF. CDR3 nucleotide sequence: TGCGCCAGCAGCCAAGATACCCGCAGGGACACTGAAGCTTTCTTT.

Details on this clone: The sample holds other DNA sequences that translate to the same CDR3. The chain is built from TRBV18 and TRBJ1-3; D may be TRBD1 (6 bases). V was pared by 0 bases and J by 2 bases, with 8 bases between. The CDR3 sequence is 15 residues long. Per the germline V gene, CDR1 is KGHSH and CDR2 is LQKENI. This chain's CDR3 is CASSPPGATGNTIYF. For the CDR3, the DNA is TGTGCCAGCTCACCACCGGGGGCAACTGGAAACACCATATATTTT.

This clone appeared a few times. The rearrangement uses TRBV28 and TRBJ1-2, with 8 positions matching TRBD1. The CDR3 runs to 12 residues. The germline gives CDR1 MDHEN, CDR2 SYDVKM. The V gene end was trimmed by 8 bases and the J gene end by 8 bases; junction bases not matched to a gene: 7. The CDR3 spells CASRGDRKGYTF. The CDR3 nucleotides are TGTGCCAGCCGCGGGGACAGGAAGGGCTACACCTTC.

The gene calls are TRBV15 and TRBJ1-1; no firm D call. This CDR3 contains 13 residues. Germline CDR1 reads LNHNV; CDR2 reads YYDKDF (reference sequence). The V end was cut by 1 base, the J end by 3 bases, with 6 bases between. CDR3 nucleotides: TGTGCCACCAGCAGAGGGGAGTACACTGAAGCTTTCTTT. It encodes CATSRGEYTEAFF. Drawing the rest from reference TRBV15 and TRBJ1-1, the complete variable domain is DAMVIQNPRYQVTQFGKPVTLSCSQTLNHNVMYWYQQKSSQAPKLLFHYYDKDFNNEADTPDNFQSRRPNTSFCFLDIRSPGLGDTAMYLCATSRGEYTEAFFGQGTRLTVV.

The CDR3 sequence is CASSYSKITGGPGYTF. CDR3 sequence (DNA): TGTGCCAGCAGTTACTCGAAGATTACAGGGGGTCCCGGCTACACCTTC. The chain is built from TRBV6-5 and TRBJ1-2, with 8 bases aligning to TRBD1. Germline lookup yields CDR1 MNHEY and CDR2 SVGAGI. J lost 8 bases, V lost 0 bases, and 11 bases had no gene match. This CDR3 is built from 16 residues.

V is TRBV14 and J is TRBJ2-7; 13 nucleotides align to TRBD2. Germline V gene data show CDR1 as SGHDN and CDR2 as FVKESK. V dropped 4 bases and J dropped 9; count of bases not matched to a gene: 6. The CDR3 runs to 14 residues. This chain's CDR3 is CASSPGLAGTWQYF. DNA for the CDR3: TGTGCCAGCAGCCCGGGACTAGCGGGGACATGGCAGTACTTC. Looking up the rest from reference TRBV14 and TRBJ2-7 gives the full variable domain: EAGVTQFPSHSVIEKGQTVTLRCDPISGHDNLYWYRRVMGKEIKFLLHFVKESKQDESGMPNNRFLAERTGGTYSTLKVQPAELEDSGVYFCASSPGLAGTWQYFGPGTRLTVT.

The rearrangement joins TRBV18 to TRBJ1-1, with D perhaps matching TRBD1 (6 bases). With 2 bases removed from V and 1 base from J, the gap between germline ends came to 26 bases. The CDR3 has 20 residues. In germline, CDR1 is KGHSH, CDR2 LQKENI. The chain's CDR3 is CASSPSPPASWGHRNTEAFF. DNA for the CDR3: TGTGCCAGCTCACCATCTCCCCCGGCGAGCTGGGGGCATCGGAACACTGAAGCTTTCTTT.

This clone was detected only once. The V and J genes are TRBV29-1 and TRBJ2-1; possibly TRBD1 for D (6 bases). V lost 5 bases to trimming and J lost 3 bases, with 11 bases between them. Germline CDR1 and CDR2: SQVTM and ANQGSEA. CDR3 length equals 13 residues. CDR3 protein: CSVQVDSYNEQFF. The CDR3 DNA is TGCAGCGTTCAAGTGGACAGCTACAATGAGCAGTTCTTC.

V gene TRBV28 combines with J gene TRBJ1-1; the D gene is possibly TRBD1 (5 bases). V was pared by 10 bases and J by 7 bases, with 16 bases between. CDR1 and CDR2 from the germline V gene are MDHEN and SYDVKM. The CDR3 contains 12 residues. CDR3 sequence reads: CAIFSGHREAFF. In DNA, the CDR3 is TGTGCCATCTTTTCAGGACACCGTGAAGCTTTCTTT.

The J gene is TRBJ2-3, the V gene TRBV6-1, with 12 bases lining up with TRBD2. V lost 4 bases to trimming and J lost 1 base; unmatched junction nucleotides: 9. This CDR3 region has 18 residues. Per germline, CDR1 MNHNS and CDR2 SASEGT. In DNA, the CDR3 is TGTGCCAGCAGTGCTGTACTAGCGGGGGGCGGAGGCACAGATACGCAGTATTTT. Amino acid sequence: CASSAVLAGGGGTDTQYF.